This record looks at one T cell receptor (beta chain) sequence and its context. This entry is derived from a study of cytomegalovirus exposure and HLA in healthy donors. In the PCR, 60 Vbeta and 13 Jbeta primers were used. Only in-frame clones appear in the TCRdb table, and some are missing; sequencing was by immunoSEQ multiplex PCR. The sample contains 90,000 to 100,000 clones, 55% to 80% of which appear only once. The V gene's germline CDR1 is SQVTM and CDR2 ANQGSEA. V lost 7 bases, J lost 8 bases, and 17 bases lay in between. This CDR3 has 12 residues. The rearrangement uses TRBV29-1 and TRBJ1-2, with TRBD1 as a possible D gene (6 bases). The sample taken for sequencing was PBMCs. The receptor comes from a female donor in good health and CMV-seronegative. DNA of the CDR3: TGCAGCGCGGGGACACGGGGAGACGGCTACACCTTC. Translating it yields CSAGTRGDGYTF.